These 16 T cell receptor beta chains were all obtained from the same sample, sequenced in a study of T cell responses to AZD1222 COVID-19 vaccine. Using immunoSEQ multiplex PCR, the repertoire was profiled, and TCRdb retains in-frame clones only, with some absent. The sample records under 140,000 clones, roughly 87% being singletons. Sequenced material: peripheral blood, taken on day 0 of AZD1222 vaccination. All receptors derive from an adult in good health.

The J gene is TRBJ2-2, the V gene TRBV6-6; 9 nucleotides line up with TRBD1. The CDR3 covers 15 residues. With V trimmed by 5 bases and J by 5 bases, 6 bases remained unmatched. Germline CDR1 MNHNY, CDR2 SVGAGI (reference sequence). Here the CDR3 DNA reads TGTGCCAGCAGTCTCACAGGGGGCGAAACCGGGGAGCTGTTTTTT. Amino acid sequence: CASSLTGGETGELFF.

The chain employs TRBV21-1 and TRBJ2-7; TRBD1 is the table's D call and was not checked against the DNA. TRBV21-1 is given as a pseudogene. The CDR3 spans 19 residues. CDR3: CASSKAPVLDRGTNYEQYF. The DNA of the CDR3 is TGTGCCAGCAGCAAAGCGCCCGTCTTGGACAGGGGGACCAACTACGAGCAGTACTTC.

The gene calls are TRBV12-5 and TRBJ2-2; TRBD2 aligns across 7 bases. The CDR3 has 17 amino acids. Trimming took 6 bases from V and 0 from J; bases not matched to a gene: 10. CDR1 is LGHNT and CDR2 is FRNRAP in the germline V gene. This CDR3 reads CASGRSGDFANTGELFF. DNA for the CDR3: TGTGCTAGTGGGCGAAGCGGGGACTTCGCGAACACCGGGGAGCTGTTTTTT.

The CDR3 reads CASSYSPQDRGEAFF. CDR3 bases: TGTGCCAGCAGTTACTCGCCGCAGGACAGGGGAGAAGCTTTCTTT. The J gene is TRBJ1-1, the V gene TRBV6-2 or TRBV6-3; 9 nucleotides line up with TRBD1. The V and J ends lost 0 bases and 8 bases, in that order; junction bases with no gene match: 7. This CDR3 is 15 amino acids long. Germline CDR1 is MNHEY and CDR2 is SVGEGT.

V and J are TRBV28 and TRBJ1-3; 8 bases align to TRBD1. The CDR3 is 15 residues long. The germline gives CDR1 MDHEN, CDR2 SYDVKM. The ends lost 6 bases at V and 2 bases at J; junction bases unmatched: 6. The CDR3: CASSARGQAGNTIYF. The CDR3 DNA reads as TGTGCCAGCAGCGCGAGGGGACAGGCTGGAAACACCATATATTTT.

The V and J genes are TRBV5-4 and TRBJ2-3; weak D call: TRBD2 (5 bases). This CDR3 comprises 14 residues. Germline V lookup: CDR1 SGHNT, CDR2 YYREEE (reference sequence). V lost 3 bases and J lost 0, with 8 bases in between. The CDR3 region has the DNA TGTGCCAGCAGCTGGGCTAGCAGCACAGATACGCAGTATTTT. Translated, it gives CASSWASSTDTQYF.

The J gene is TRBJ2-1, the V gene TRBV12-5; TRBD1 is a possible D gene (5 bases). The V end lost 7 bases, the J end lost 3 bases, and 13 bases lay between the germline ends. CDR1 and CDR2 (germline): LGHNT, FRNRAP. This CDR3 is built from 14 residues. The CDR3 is CASALRQNYNEQFF. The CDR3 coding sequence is TGTGCTAGTGCCCTCCGACAGAACTACAATGAGCAGTTCTTC.

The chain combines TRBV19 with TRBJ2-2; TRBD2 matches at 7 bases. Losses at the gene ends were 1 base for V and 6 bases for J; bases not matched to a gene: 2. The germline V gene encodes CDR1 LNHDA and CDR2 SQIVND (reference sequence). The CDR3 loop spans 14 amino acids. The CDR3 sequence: CASSIALAAGELFF. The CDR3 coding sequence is TGTGCCAGTAGTATAGCCCTAGCGGCCGGGGAGCTGTTTTTT.

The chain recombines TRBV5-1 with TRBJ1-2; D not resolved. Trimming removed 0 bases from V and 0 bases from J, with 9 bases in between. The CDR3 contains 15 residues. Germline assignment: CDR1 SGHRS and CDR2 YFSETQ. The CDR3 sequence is CASSLASGANYGYTF. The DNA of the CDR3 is TGCGCCAGCAGCTTGGCCAGTGGGGCTAACTATGGCTACACCTTC.

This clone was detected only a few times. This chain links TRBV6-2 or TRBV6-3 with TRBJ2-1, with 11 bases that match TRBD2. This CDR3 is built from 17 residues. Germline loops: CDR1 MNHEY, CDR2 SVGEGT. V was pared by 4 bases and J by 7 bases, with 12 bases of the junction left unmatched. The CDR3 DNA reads TGTGCCAGCAGTTGGGTCTTAGCGGGGGGGCGAGGGAATGAGCAGTTCTTC. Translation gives CASSWVLAGGRGNEQFF.

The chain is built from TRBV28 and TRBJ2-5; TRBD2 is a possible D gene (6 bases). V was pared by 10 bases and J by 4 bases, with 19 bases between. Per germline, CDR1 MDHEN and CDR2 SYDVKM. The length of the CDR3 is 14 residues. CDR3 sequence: CAISQWRGSETQYF. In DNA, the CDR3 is TGTGCCATAAGTCAGTGGCGGGGCTCAGAGACCCAGTACTTC.

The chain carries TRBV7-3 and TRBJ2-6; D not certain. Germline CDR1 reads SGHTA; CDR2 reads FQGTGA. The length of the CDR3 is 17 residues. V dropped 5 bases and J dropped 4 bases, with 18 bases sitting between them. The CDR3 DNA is TGTGCCAGCAGCCCGACCCCCCCGCACGACGGGGCCAACGTCCTGACTTTC. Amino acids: CASSPTPPHDGANVLTF.

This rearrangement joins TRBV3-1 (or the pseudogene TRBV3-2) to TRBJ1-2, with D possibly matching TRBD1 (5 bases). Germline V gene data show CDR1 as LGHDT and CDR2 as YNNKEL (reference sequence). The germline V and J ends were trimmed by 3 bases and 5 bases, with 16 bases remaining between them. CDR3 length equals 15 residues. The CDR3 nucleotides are TGTGCCAGCAGCCAGGCGGGGCGCGGAGGATATGGCTACACCTTC. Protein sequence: CASSQAGRGGYGYTF.

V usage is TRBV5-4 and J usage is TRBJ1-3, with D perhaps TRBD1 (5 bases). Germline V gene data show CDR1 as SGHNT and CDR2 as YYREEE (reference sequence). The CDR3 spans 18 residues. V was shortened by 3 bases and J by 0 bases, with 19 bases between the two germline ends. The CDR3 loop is CASSSGPGLAGSGNTIYF. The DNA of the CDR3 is TGTGCCAGCAGCTCTGGGCCAGGGCTGGCTGGCTCTGGAAACACCATATATTTT.

For the CDR3, the DNA is TGTGCCAGTAGTATCGAAAGGGGGTACACTGAAGCTTTCTTT. Encoded protein: CASSIERGYTEAFF. The V gene is TRBV19, the J gene TRBJ1-1; weak D call: TRBD1 (6 bases). The CDR3 sequence is 14 residues long. Germline lookup yields CDR1 LNHDA and CDR2 SQIVND (reference sequence). V gave up 3 bases and J gave up 3 bases, with 11 bases separating them.

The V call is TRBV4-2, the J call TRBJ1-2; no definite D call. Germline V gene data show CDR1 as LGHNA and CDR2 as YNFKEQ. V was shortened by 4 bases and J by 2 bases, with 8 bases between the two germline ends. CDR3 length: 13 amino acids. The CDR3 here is CASSRRTNYGYTF. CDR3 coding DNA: TGTGCCAGCAGCCGACGGACCAACTATGGCTACACCTTC.